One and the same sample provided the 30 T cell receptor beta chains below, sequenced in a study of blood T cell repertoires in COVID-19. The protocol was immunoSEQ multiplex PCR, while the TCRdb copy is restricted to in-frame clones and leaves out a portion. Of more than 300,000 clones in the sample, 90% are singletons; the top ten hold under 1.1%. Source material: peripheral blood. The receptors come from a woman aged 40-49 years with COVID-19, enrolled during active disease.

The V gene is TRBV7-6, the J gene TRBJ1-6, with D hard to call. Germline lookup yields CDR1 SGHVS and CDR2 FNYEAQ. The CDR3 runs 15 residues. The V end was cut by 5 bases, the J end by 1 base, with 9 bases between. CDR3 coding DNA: TGTGCCAGCAGCGCAAAGCGTTCCTATAATTCACCCCTCCACTTT. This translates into CASSAKRSYNSPLHF.

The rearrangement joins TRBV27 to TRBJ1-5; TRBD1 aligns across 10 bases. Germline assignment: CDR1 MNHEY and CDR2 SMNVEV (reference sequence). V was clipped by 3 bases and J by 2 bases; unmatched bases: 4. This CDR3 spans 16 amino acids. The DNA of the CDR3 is TGTGCCAGCAGTTTGACGACAGGGGGCGGCAATCAGCCCCAGCATTTT. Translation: CASSLTTGGGNQPQHF.

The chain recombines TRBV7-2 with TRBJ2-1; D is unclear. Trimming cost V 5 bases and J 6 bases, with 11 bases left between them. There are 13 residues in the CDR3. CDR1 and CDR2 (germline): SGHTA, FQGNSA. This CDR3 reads CASSPAGSNEQFF. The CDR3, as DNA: TGTGCCAGCAGCCCGGCAGGAAGCAATGAGCAGTTCTTC.

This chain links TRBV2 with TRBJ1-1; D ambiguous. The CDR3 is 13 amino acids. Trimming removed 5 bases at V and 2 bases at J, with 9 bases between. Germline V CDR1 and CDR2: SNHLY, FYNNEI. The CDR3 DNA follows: TGTGCCAGCAGTTTGGGCCTTAACACTGAAGCTTTCTTT. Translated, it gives CASSLGLNTEAFF.

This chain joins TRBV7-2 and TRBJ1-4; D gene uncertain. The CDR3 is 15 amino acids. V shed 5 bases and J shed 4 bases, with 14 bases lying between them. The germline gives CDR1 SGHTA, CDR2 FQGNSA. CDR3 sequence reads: CASSLGKLGNEKLFF. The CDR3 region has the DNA TGTGCCAGCAGCCTCGGGAAGTTGGGTAATGAAAAACTGTTTTTT.

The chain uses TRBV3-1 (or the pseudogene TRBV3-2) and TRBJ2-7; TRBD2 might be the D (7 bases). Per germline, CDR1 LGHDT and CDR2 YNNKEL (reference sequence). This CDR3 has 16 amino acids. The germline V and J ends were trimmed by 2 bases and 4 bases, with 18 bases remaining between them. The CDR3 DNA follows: TGTGCCAGCAGCCAACTCCCGGGGGGCGGCGGGTACGAGCAGTACTTC. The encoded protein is CASSQLPGGGGYEQYF.

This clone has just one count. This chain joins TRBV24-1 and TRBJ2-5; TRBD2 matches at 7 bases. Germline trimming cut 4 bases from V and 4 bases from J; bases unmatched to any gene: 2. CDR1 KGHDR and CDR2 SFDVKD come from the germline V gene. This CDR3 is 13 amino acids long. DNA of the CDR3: TGTGCCACCAGTGAGGGGGGGGTAGAGACCCAGTACTTC. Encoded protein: CATSEGGVETQYF.

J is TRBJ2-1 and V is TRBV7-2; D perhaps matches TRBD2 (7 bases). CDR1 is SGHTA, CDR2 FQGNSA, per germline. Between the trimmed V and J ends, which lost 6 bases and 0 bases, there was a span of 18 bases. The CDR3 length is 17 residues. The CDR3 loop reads CASSWGGASSSYNEQFF. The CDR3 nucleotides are TGTGCCAGCAGTTGGGGGGGCGCGTCTAGCTCCTACAATGAGCAGTTCTTC. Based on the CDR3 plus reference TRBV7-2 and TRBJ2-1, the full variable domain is GAGVSQSPSNKVTEKGKDVELRCDPISGHTALYWYRQSLGQGLEFLIYFQGNSAPDKSGLPSDRFSAERTGGSVSTLTIQRTQQEDSAVYLCASSWGGASSSYNEQFFGPGTRLTVL.

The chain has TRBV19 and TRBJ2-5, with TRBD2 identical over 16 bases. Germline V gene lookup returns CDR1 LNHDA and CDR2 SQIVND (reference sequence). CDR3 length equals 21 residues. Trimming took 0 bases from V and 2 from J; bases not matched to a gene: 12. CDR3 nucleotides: TGTGCCAGTAGTATAGATGAATCAGGGACTAGCGGGAGGGTACGACAAGAGACCCAGTACTTC. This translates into CASSIDESGTSGRVRQETQYF.

The CDR3 here is CASSGNRSPVNQPQHF. In DNA, the CDR3 is TGTGCCAGCAGTGGTAACAGGAGCCCAGTCAATCAGCCCCAGCATTTT. The rearrangement joins TRBV6-1 to TRBJ1-5; D possibly corresponds to TRBD1 (5 bases). The V end lost 4 bases, the J end lost 3 bases, and 16 bases lay between the germline ends. CDR1 and CDR2 from the germline V gene are MNHNS and SASEGT. The CDR3 sequence is 16 residues long.

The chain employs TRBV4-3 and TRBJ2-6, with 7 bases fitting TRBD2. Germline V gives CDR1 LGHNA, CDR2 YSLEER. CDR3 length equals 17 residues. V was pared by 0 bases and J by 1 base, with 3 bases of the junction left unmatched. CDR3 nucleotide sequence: TGCGCCAGCAGCCAAGAGGGGGGGTTATCTGGGGCCAACGTCCTGACTTTC. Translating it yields CASSQEGGLSGANVLTF.

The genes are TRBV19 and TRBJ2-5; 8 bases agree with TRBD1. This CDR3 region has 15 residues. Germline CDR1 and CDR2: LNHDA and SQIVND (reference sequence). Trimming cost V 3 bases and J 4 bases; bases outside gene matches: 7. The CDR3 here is CASSIRQGKGETQYF. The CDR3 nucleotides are TGTGCCAGTAGTATTAGACAGGGGAAGGGAGAGACCCAGTACTTC.

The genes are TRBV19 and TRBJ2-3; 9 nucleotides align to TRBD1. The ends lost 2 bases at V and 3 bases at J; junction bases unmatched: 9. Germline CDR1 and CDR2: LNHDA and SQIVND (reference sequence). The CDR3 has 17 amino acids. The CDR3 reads CASSITGQGLRTDTQYF. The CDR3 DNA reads TGTGCCAGTAGTATAACGGGACAGGGACTTAGGACAGATACGCAGTATTTT.

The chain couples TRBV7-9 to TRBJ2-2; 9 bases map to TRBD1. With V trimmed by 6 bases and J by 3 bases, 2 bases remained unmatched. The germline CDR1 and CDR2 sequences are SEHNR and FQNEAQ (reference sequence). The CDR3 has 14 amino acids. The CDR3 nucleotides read TGTGCCAGCAGACAGGGGGCTGACACCGGGGAGCTGTTTTTT. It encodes CASRQGADTGELFF.

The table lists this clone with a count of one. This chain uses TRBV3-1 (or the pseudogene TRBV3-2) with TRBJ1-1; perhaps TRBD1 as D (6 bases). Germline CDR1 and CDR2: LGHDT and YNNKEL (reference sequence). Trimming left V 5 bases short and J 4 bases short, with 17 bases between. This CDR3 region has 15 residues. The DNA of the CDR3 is TGTGCCAGCAGCACGCGGGGGGCGGGGGGCACTGAAGCTTTCTTT. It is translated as CASSTRGAGGTEAFF.

The CDR3, as DNA: TGCGCCAGCAGCCCACCCACGGACAGTCCAACTAATGAAAAACTGTTTTTT. Its protein product is CASSPPTDSPTNEKLFF. This chain links TRBV4-1 with TRBJ1-4; possibly TRBD1 for D (6 bases). V was pared by 4 bases and J by 0 bases, with 15 bases between. The CDR3 contains 17 residues. The germline V gene encodes CDR1 MGHRA and CDR2 YSYEKL.

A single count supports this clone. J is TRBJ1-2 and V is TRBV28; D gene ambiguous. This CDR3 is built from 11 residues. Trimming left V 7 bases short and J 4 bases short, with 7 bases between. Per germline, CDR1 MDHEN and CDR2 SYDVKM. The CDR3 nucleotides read TGTGCCAGCAAACTTTCCTATGGCTACACCTTC. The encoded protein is CASKLSYGYTF.

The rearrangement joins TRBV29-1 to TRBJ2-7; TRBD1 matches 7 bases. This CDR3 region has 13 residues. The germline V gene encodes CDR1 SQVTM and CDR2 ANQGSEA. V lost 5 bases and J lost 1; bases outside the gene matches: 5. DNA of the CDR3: TGCAGCGTTATCTGGGACAGTTCCTACGAGCAGTACTTC. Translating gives CSVIWDSSYEQYF.

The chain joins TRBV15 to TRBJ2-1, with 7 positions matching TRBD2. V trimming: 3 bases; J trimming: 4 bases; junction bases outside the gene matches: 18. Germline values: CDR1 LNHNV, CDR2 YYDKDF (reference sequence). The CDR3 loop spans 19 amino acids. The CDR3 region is CATSSLGPIAGSGYNEQFF. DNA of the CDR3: TGTGCCACCAGCAGCCTTGGCCCCATAGCGGGTTCAGGATACAATGAGCAGTTCTTC.

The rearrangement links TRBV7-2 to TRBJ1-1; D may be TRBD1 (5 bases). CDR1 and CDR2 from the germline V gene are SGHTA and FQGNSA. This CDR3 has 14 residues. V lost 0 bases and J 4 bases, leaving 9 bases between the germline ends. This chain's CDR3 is CASSLAGGTTEAFF. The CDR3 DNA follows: TGTGCCAGCAGCTTAGCGGGCGGGACCACTGAAGCTTTCTTT.

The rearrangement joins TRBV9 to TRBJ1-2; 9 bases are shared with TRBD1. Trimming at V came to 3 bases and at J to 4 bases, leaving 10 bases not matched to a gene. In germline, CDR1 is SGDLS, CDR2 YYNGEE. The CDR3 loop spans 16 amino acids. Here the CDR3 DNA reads TGTGCCAGCAGCGCCTCGGGACAGGGAGCCTCCTATGGCTACACCTTC. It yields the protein CASSASGQGASYGYTF.

CDR3 sequence reads: CSVRRRTNKGRGDEQYF. The CDR3 region has the DNA TGCAGCGTCCGAAGACGGACAAACAAGGGGCGAGGAGACGAGCAGTACTTC. The rearrangement uses TRBV29-1 and TRBJ2-7, with a weak D call TRBD1 (5 bases). Trimming took 6 bases from V and 5 from J, leaving 29 bases between them. Germline values: CDR1 SQVTM, CDR2 ANQGSEA. The CDR3 is 17 amino acids.

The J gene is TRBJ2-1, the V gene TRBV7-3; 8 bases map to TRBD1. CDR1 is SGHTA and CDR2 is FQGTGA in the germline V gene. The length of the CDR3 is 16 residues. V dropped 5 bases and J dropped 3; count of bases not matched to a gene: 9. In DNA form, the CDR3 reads TGTGCCAGCAGCGTCCGGGACAGGTCCGACTACAATGAGCAGTTCTTC. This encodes CASSVRDRSDYNEQFF.

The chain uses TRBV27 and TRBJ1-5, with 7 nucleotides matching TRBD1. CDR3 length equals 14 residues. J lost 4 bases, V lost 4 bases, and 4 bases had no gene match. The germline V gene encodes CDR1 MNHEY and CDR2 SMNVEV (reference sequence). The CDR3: CASSSLRGNQPQHF. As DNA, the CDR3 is TGTGCCAGCAGTTCGCTCAGGGGGAATCAGCCCCAGCATTTT.

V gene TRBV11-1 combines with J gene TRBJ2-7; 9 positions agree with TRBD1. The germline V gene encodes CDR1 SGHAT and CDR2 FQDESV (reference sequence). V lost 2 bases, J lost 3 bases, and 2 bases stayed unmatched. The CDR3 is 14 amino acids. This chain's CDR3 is CASSLNRGLYEQYF. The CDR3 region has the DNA TGTGCCAGCAGCTTAAACAGGGGGCTCTACGAGCAGTACTTC. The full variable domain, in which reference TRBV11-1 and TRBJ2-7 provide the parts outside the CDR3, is EAEVAQSPRYKITEKSQAVAFWCDPISGHATLYWYRQILGQGPELLVQFQDESVVDDSQLPKDRFSAERLKGVDSTLKIQPAELGDSAMYLCASSLNRGLYEQYFGPGTRLTVT.

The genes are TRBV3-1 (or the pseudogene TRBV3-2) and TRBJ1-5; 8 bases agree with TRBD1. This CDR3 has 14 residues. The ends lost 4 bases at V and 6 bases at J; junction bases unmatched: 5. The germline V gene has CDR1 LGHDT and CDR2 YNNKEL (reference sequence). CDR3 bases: TGTGCCAGCAGCCGCCCAGGGGGCGGTCAGCCCCAGCATTTT. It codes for CASSRPGGGQPQHF.

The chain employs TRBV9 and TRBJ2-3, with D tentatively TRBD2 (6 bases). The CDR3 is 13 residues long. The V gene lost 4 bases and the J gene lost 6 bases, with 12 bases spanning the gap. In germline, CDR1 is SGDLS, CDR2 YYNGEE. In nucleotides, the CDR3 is TGTGCCAGCAGCCCTGGTGGGGGGGATACGCAGTATTTT. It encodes CASSPGGGDTQYF.

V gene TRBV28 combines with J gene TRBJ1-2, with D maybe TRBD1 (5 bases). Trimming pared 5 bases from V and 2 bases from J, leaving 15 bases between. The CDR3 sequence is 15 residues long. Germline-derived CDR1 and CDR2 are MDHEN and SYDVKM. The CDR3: CASSPVGGVNYGYTF. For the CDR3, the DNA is TGTGCCAGCAGTCCCGTGGGGGGAGTGAACTATGGCTACACCTTC.

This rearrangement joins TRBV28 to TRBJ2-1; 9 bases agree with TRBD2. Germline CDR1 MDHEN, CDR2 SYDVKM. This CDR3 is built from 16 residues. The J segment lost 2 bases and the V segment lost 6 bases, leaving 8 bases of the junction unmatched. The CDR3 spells CASSSAAGGPYNEQFF. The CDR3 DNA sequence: TGTGCCAGCAGCTCCGCGGCGGGAGGGCCCTACAATGAGCAGTTCTTC.

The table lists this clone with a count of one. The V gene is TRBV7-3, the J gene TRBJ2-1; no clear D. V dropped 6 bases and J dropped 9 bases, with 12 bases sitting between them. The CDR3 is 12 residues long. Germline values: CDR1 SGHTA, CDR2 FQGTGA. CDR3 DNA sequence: TGTGCCAGCAGTCGGCCTGGCGGTGAGCAGTTCTTC. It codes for CASSRPGGEQFF.